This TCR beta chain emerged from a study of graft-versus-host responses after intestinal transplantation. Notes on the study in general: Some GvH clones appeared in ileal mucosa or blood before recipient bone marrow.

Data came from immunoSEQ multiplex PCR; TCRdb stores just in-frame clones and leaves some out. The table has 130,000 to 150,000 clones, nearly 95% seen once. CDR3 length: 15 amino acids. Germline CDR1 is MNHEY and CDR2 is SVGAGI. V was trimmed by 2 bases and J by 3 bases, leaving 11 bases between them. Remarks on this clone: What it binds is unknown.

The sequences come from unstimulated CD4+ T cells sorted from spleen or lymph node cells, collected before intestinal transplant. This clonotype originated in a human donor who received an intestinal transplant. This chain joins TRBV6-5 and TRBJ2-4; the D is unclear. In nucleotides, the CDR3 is TGTGCCAGCAGTTACGGCAGTTCTGACAAAAACATTCAGTACTTC. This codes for CASSYGSSDKNIQYF.